This record concerns one T cell receptor beta chain sequence. No antigen is known for it. The data originate from a study of cytomegalovirus exposure and HLA in healthy donors. Study-wide points: Several of the most significant clusters appeared linked to common viral pathogens, based on a later analysis. Later analysis suggested most CMV-associated TCR beta chains were HLA-restricted.

Use of 60 Vbeta and 13 Jbeta primers characterized the PCR. Only in-frame clones appear in the TCRdb table, and some are missing; sequencing was by immunoSEQ multiplex PCR. In all, the sample yields around 110,000 clones. The CDR3 sequence is 17 residues long. V trimming: 2 bases; J trimming: 13 bases; junction bases outside the gene matches: 19. Germline values: CDR1 SGHVS, CDR2 FQNEAQ. This TCR was sampled from a man in his forties or fifties in good health and CMV-seropositive. The chain has TRBV7-8 and TRBJ2-1, with 8 bases identical to TRBD1. The specimen was PBMCs. CDR3 sequence reads: CASSLPETGAPQVEQFF. The CDR3 DNA is TGTGCCAGCAGCTTACCGGAGACAGGGGCCCCTCAGGTTGAACAGTTCTTC.